This T cell receptor beta chain was obtained from a study of shared clonotypes between healthy human individuals. This CDR3 has 14 residues. Trimming stripped 5 bases from V and 3 bases from J, with 14 bases between. The germline gives CDR1 MNHNS, CDR2 SASEGT. Loaded into unsorted PBMC replicate PCRs was around 330 ng DNA, about 30,000 T cell genomes. Source study methods: Filtering differed for immunoSEQ, which gave only junction sequences without quality scores. Here immunoSEQ multiplex PCR was the method, and the copy in TCRdb shows in-frame clones only, minus some. V, J and clone size reflect that table, while D and trimming were determined from the DNA. The sample carries over 400,000 clones, 70% to 80% recorded once.

The clonotype was recovered from a middle-aged woman in good health. Some clones in this sample may be carry-over from other donors' samples. The sequenced sample consisted of PBMCs. The genes are TRBV6-1 and TRBJ2-7; perhaps D is TRBD1 or TRBD2 (5 bases each). The DNA of the CDR3 is TGTGCCAGCAGTCTCGGGACGGCCAGCTACGAGCAGTACTTC. Protein sequence: CASSLGTASYEQYF.